The clone carrying this TCR beta chain was seen a handful of times. The J segment lost 4 bases and the V segment lost 3 bases, leaving 3 bases of the junction unmatched. The CDR3 has 13 residues. Germline CDR1 SGDLS, CDR2 YYNGEE. This entry is derived from a study of cytomegalovirus exposure and HLA in healthy donors. Use of 60 Vbeta and 13 Jbeta primers characterized the PCR. The table came from immunoSEQ multiplex PCR; TCRdb's copy has only in-frame clones and leaves some out. The data contain 150,000 to 200,000 clones, almost 80% of them singletons. The chain carries TRBV9 and TRBJ1-1, with 7 bases matching TRBD1. The receptor was isolated from a young man in good health and CMV-seropositive. Sequencing input: PBMCs. CDR3 residues: CASSAYRGTEAFF. The CDR3 DNA sequence: TGTGCCAGCAGCGCTTACAGGGGCACTGAAGCTTTCTTT.